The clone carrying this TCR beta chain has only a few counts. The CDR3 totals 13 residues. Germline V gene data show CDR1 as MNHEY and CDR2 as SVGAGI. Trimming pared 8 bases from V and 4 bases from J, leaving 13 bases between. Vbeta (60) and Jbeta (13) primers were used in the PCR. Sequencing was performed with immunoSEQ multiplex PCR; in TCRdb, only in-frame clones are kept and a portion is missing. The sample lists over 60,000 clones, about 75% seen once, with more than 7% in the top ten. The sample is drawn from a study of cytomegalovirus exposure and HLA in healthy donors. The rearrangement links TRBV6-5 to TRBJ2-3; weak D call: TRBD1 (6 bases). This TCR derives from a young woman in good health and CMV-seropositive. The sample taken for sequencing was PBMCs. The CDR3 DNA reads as TGTGCCAGCGGGGGCGGTGAGGCAGATACGCAGTATTTT. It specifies CASGGGEADTQYF.